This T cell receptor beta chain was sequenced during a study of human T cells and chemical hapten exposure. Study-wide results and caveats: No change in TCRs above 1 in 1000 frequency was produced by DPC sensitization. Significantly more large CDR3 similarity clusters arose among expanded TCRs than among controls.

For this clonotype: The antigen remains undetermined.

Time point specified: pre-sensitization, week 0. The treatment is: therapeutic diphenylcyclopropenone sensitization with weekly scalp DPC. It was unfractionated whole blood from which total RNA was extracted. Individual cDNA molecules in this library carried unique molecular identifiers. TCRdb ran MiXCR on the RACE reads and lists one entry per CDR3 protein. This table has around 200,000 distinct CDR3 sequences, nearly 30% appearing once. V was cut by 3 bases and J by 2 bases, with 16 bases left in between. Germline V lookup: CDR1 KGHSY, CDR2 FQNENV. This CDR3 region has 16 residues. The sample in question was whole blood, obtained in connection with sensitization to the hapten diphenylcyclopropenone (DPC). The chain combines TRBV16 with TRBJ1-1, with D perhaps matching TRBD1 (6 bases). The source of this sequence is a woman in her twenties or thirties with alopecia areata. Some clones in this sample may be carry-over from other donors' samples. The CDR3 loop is CASSQARDRLNTEAFF. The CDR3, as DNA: TGTGCCAGCAGCCAGGCAAGAGACAGGCTCAACACTGAAGCTTTCTTT.